The entry below gives a single T cell receptor (beta chain) sequence along with its context. There is no known antigen for this receptor. Per-base quality was not reported, and no clone a single base away is much larger than it. To sequence the TCRbeta CDR3 region, genomic DNA was isolated from the sorted cells. The immunoSEQ Assay was used to sequence the TCRbeta CDR3 regions. TCRdb mirrors the immuneACCESS table, restricted to in-frame sequences. Some clones are absent from its copies; in checked studies, under half trace to an unresolved V gene, and the reason for the others is unknown. The sample contains fewer than 110,000 clones, 75% to 95% of them found a single time. The ten largest clones represent roughly 1.3% of the sample. The data were taken from a study of OX40 agonist ivuxolimab in advanced cancers. General notes on the study: Ivuxolimab was an agonistic, fully human IgG2 monoclonal antibody directed against OX40 (CD134), a costimulatory receptor. Intravenous ivuxolimab was administered to patients every 2 weeks at six dose levels: 0.01, 0.1, 0.3, 1.5, 3 and 10 mg/kg. Among the approximately 54 dose-escalation patients, approximately 20 had hepatocellular carcinoma, roughly 15 melanoma, 9 renal cell carcinoma and 9 head and neck cancer. A male proportion of nearly 85% and a mean age of about 60 years, ranging from roughly 23 to 79, were recorded for the dose-escalation cohort. Prior anti-PD-1, anti-PD-L1 or anti-CTLA-4 therapy was permitted, and checkpoint inhibitors had been received by around 40% of dose-escalation patients. Partial responses occurred in three dose-escalation patients: two with cutaneous melanoma and one with hepatocellular carcinoma. The purpose of peripheral TCRbeta sequencing was to test whether ivuxolimab changed TCR sequence diversity and led to clonal T-cell expansion. The monotherapy dose-escalation portion (N ≈ 52 patients) of the phase I ivuxolimab trial is reported in the paper. Study-wide findings and limitations: After ivuxolimab, expanded clones were on average more numerous among CD8+ T cells than among CD4+ T cells. At doses of 0.1 to 3.0 mg/kg, clonal expansion of both CD4+ and CD8+ blood T cells was observed from baseline to week 6. Low levels of normalized T-cell clonal expansion were also shown by some nonresponding patients. Which antigens the clonally expanded peripheral T cells were specific for was not determined. Partial responders in the 0.1-3.0 mg/kg groups had among the lowest normalized peripheral clonal expansion, especially among CD8+ T cells.

V loses 5 bases at its end and J loses 8 bases; junction bases beyond the gene matches: 5. Its CDR3 holds 13 amino acids, cysteine through phenylalanine. Only the CDR3 DNA is retained, 39 bases long and in frame from the first base. Per the germline V gene, SGHNT is the CDR1 and YENEEA is the CDR2. Patients with a history of autoimmune disease or receiving systemic immunosuppression were excluded from the trial. In every dose cohort, peripheral blood was drawn for TCR sequencing at baseline, cycle 4 day 1, and cycle 7 day 1. The samples were taken from a phase I, first-in-human, multicenter, open-label dose-escalation trial of ivuxolimab. The trial enrolled adults with locally advanced or metastatic head and neck squamous cell, hepatocellular, melanoma or renal cell carcinoma. Before TCR sequencing, CD4+ and CD8+ T cells were separately sorted from peripheral blood.

Sequenced here: CD4+ or CD8+ T cells sorted from blood, sampled in a trial of the OX40 agonist ivuxolimab. The clonotype originates from an adult with an advanced solid tumor such as melanoma, head and neck, liver or kidney cancer. The chain links TRBV11-3 with TRBJ1-1; TRBD1 matches 10 bases in the middle. The CDR3: CASSLGQGREAFF. DNA sequence: TGTGCCAGCAGCCTGGGACAGGGGAGAGAAGCTTTCTTT.